The TCR beta chain described here comes from a study of shared clonotypes between healthy human individuals. Findings of the study overall: Sampling involved blood alone; tissue repertoires likely differ.

Germline V gives CDR1 SQVTM, CDR2 ANQGSEA. The CDR3 has 12 residues. V lost 4 bases, J lost 2 bases, and 9 bases lay in between. To note about this clone: Antigen unknown.

Sequenced by immunoSEQ multiplex PCR; TCRdb stores in-frame clones only, minus some. Among 80,000 to 100,000 clones, approximately 70% were seen once, and the ten largest hold around half. This TCR was recovered from a man aged 30-40 years in good health. The V call is TRBV29-1, the J call TRBJ2-7; D not resolved. Sequencing was carried out using memory CD8+ T cells sorted from blood. Stated subset: CD45RO+ cells pooled with CCR7-negative TemRA cells. The CDR3 DNA is TGCAGCGTTGTTGTCGGAGCCTACGAGCAGTACTTC. Translated, it gives CSVVVGAYEQYF.